This is a list of T cell receptor beta chains from one sample in a study of cytotoxic CD8 clonotypes in ibrutinib-treated CLL. Profiling relied on immunoSEQ multiplex PCR, and the TCRdb table lists in-frame clones only, not all of them. The sample includes 250,000 to 350,000 clones, roughly three quarters of them seen just once. The specimen was PBMCs, collected at disease progression, from a patient treated with ibrutinib. These receptors came from a human donor with chronic lymphocytic leukemia. CDR3s include the opening cysteine and the closing phenylalanine or tryptophan. D genes are given only for firm matches. Expanded clones are given a class, and other clones once, few, many or no size at all.

j_gene: TRBJ2-3; abundance: -; d_gene: -; v_gene: TRBV5-1; CDR3nt: TGCGCCAGCAGCTTGGTAAAGGGCCCTGGCACAGATACGCAGTATTTT; CDR3aa: CASSLVKGPGTDTQYF
j_gene: TRBJ2-7; abundance: -; d_gene: TRBD1; v_gene: TRBV10-3; CDR3nt: TGTGCCATCAGTCCCCTCCTCCCGGGACAGGGGGCTGTAGACTTC; CDR3aa: CAISPLLPGQGAVDF
j_gene: TRBJ2-6; abundance: -; d_gene: TRBD1; v_gene: TRBV27; CDR3nt: TGTGCCAGCAGTTTATTAGGGGGCGCTGGGGCCAACGTCCTGACTTTC; CDR3aa: CASSLLGGAGANVLTF
j_gene: TRBJ2-1; abundance: -; d_gene: TRBD2; v_gene: TRBV7-9; CDR3nt: TGTGCCAGCAGCTCCAACAGCCTAGCGGTTCCTCTCTCCTACAATGAGCAGTTCTTC; CDR3aa: CASSSNSLAVPLSYNEQFF
j_gene: TRBJ2-7; abundance: -; d_gene: -; v_gene: TRBV9; CDR3nt: TGTGCCAGCAGCATGAACCCGGGACGAGGAACGCCCTACGAGCAGTACTTC; CDR3aa: CASSMNPGRGTPYEQYF
j_gene: TRBJ2-7; abundance: -; d_gene: -; v_gene: TRBV5-8; CDR3nt: TGTGCCAGCAGCTTTTTCTACGAGCAGTACTTC; CDR3aa: CASSFFYEQYF
j_gene: TRBJ2-2; abundance: -; d_gene: -; v_gene: TRBV10-2; CDR3nt: TGCGCCAGCGGATCGGCTAGCGTTAACACCGGGGAGCTGTTTTTT; CDR3aa: CASGSASVNTGELFF
j_gene: TRBJ1-3; abundance: once; d_gene: TRBD1; v_gene: TRBV5-1; CDR3nt: TGCGCCAGCAGGGGACAGATCTCTGGAAACACCATATATTTT; CDR3aa: CASRGQISGNTIYF
j_gene: TRBJ1-4; abundance: -; d_gene: -; v_gene: TRBV25-1; CDR3nt: TGTGCCAGCAGTGAATTTGGTTTATTAGGGGAGGAAAAACTGTTTTTT; CDR3aa: CASSEFGLLGEEKLFF
j_gene: TRBJ1-1; abundance: -; d_gene: -; v_gene: TRBV1; CDR3nt: TGCACCAGCAGCCATATAACCAGGCAATGGTGGAAGAACACTGAAGCTTTCTTT; CDR3aa: CTSSHITRQWWKNTEAFF
j_gene: TRBJ1-1; abundance: -; d_gene: -; v_gene: TRBV4-2; CDR3nt: TGTGCCAGCAGCCAAGAGGCCCGTGACACTGAAGCTTTCTTT; CDR3aa: CASSQEARDTEAFF
j_gene: TRBJ1-6; abundance: -; d_gene: TRBD1; v_gene: TRBV5-1; CDR3nt: TGCGCCAGCAGCCGAAGGACAGGGGATAATTCACCCCTCCACTTT; CDR3aa: CASSRRTGDNSPLHF
j_gene: TRBJ2-3; abundance: -; d_gene: -; v_gene: TRBV5-4; CDR3nt: TGTGCCAGCAGCTTGGCTGGGAACACAGATACGCAGTATTTT; CDR3aa: CASSLAGNTDTQYF
j_gene: TRBJ2-7; abundance: -; d_gene: -; v_gene: TRBV28; CDR3nt: TGTGCCAGCAGTTTAATGCCTGGGGGTCACTACGAGCAGTACTTC; CDR3aa: CASSLMPGGHYEQYF